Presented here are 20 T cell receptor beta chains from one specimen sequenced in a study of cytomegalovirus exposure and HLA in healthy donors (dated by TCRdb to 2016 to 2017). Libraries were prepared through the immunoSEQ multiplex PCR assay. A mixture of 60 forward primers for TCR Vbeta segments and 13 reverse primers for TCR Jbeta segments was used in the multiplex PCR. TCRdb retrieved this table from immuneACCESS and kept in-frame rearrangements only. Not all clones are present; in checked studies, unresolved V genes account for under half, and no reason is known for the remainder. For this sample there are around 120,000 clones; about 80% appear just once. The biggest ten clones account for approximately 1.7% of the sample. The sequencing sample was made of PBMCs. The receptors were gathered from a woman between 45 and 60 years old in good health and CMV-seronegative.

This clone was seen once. CDR3 in amino acids: CASSFIPVFSYEQYF. Here the CDR3 DNA reads TGTGCCAGCAGCTTCATACCAGTATTCTCCTACGAGCAGTACTTC. The chain uses TRBV5-6 and TRBJ2-7; no clear D. V was pared by 2 bases and J by 0 bases, with 12 bases between. CDR1 is SGHDT, CDR2 YYEEEE, per germline. The CDR3 extends over 15 amino acids.

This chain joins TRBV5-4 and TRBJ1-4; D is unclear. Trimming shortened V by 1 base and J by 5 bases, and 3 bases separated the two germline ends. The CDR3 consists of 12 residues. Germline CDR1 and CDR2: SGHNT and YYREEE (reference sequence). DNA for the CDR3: TGTGCCAGCAGCTTGCGGAATGAAAAACTGTTTTTT. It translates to CASSLRNEKLFF. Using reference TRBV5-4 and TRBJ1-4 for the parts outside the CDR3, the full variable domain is ETGVTQSPTHLIKTRGQQVTLRCSSQSGHNTVSWYQQALGQGPQFIFQYYREEENGRGNFPPRFSGLQFPNYSSELNVNALELDDSALYLCASSLRNEKLFFGSGTQLSVL.

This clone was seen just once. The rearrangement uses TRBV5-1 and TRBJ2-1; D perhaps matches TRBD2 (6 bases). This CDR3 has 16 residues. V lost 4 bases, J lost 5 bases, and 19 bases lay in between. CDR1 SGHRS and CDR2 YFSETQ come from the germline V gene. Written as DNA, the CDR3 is TGCGCCAGCAGCCCAATACCCGGGACTTCCGACAATGAGCAGTTCTTC. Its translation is CASSPIPGTSDNEQFF.

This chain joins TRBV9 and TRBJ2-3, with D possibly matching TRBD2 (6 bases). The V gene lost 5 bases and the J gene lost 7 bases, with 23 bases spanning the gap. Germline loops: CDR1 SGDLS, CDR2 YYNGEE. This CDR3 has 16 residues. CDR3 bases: TGTGCCAGCAGTGGGACTTCTTTCCGGGGCAGGAATACGCAGTATTTT. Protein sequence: CASSGTSFRGRNTQYF.

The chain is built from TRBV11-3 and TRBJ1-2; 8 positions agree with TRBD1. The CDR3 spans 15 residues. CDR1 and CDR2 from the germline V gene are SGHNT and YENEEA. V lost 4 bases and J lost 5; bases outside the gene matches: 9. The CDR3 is CASSSRTGQAYGYTF. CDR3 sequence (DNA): TGTGCCAGCAGCTCTCGGACAGGGCAAGCTTATGGCTACACCTTC.

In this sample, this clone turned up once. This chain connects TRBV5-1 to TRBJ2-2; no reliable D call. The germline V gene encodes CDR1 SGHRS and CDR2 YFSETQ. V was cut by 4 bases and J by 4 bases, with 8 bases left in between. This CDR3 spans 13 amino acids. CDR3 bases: TGCGCCAGCAGCAGGTACAGCACCGGGGAGCTGTTTTTT. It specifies CASSRYSTGELFF.

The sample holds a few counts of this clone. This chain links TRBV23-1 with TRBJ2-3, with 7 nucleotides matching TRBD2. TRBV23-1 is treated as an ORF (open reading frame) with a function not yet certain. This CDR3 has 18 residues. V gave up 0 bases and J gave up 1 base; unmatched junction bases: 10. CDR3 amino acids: CASSQSMRLARGTDTQYF. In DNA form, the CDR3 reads TGCGCCAGCAGTCAATCGATGAGACTAGCTAGAGGCACAGATACGCAGTATTTT.

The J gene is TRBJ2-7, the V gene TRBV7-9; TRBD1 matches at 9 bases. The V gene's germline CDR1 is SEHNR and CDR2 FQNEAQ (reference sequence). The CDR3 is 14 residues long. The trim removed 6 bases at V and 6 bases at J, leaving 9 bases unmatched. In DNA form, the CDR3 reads TGTGCCAGCAGTTCCGGACAGGGGTTCGGCGAGCAGTACGTC. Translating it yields CASSSGQGFGEQYV.

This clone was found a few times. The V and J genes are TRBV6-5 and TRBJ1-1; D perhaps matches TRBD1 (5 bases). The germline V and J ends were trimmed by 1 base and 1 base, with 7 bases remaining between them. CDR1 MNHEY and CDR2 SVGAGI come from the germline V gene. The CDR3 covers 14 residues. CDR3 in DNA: TGTGCCAGCAGTTACTTTCAGGGGAACACTGAAGCTTTCTTT. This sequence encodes CASSYFQGNTEAFF.

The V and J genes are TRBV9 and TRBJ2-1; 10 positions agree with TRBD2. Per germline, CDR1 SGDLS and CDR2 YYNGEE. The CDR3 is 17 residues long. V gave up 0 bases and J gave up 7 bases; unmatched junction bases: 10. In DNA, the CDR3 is TGTGCCAGCAGCGTAGAGGCGGGGCTAGCGGGAGCGAATGAGCAGTTCTTC. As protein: CASSVEAGLAGANEQFF.

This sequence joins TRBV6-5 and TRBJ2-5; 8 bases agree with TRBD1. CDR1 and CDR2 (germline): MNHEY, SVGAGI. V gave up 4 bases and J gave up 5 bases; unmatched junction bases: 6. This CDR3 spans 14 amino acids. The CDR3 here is CASSFQGARETQYF. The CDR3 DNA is TGTGCCAGCAGTTTTCAGGGGGCGCGGGAGACCCAGTACTTC.

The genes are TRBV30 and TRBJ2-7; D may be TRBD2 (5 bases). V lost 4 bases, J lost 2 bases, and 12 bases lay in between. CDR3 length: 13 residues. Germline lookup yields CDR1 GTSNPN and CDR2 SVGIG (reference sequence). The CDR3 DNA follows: TGTGCCTGGAAGGGAGTCCCTACCTACGAGCAGTACTTC. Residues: CAWKGVPTYEQYF.

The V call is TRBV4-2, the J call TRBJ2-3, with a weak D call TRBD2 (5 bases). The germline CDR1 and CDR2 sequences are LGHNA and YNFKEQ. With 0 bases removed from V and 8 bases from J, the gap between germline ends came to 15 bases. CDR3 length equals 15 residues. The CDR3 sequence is CASSQERGVRVTQYF. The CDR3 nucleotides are TGTGCCAGCAGCCAAGAACGTGGCGTGAGGGTTACGCAGTATTTT.

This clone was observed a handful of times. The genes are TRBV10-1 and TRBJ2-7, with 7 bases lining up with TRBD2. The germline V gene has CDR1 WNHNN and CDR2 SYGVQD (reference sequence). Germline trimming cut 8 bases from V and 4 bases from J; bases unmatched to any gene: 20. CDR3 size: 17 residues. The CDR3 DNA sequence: TGCGCCAGCCCGGACTGTGAGGGTCCAGCGGGGCCTTACGAGCAGTACGTC. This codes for CASPDCEGPAGPYEQYV.

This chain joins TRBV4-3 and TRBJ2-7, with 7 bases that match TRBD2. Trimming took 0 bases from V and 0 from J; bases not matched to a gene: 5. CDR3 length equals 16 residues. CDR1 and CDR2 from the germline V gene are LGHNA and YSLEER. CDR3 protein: CASSQDSRGSSYEQYF. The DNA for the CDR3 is TGCGCCAGCAGCCAAGATTCCCGCGGGAGCTCCTACGAGCAGTACTTC.

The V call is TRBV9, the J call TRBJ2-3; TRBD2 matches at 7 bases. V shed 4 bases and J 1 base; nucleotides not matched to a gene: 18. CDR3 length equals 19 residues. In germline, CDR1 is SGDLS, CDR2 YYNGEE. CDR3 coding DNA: TGTGCCAGCAGCCCGAGGGTGGGCGGGAGAGTACTGGGCACAGATACGCAGTATTTT. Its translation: CASSPRVGGRVLGTDTQYF.

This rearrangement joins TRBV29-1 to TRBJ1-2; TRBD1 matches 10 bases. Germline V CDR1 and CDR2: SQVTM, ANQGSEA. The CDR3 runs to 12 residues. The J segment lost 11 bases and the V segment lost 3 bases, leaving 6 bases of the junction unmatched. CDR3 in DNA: TGCAGCGTTGATGTGACAGGGGGCCGATACACCTTC. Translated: CSVDVTGGRYTF. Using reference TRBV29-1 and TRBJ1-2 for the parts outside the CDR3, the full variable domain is SAVISQKPSRDICQRGTSLTIQCQVDSQVTMMFWYRQQPGQSLTLIATANQGSEATYESGFVIDKFPISRPNLTFSTLTVSNMSPEDSSIYLCSVDVTGGRYTFGSGTRLTVV.

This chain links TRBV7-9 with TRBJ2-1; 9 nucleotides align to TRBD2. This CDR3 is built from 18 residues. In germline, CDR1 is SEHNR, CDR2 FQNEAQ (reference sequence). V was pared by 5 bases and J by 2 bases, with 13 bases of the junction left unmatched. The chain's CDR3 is CASSRGGGAMSTYNEQFF. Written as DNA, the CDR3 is TGTGCCAGCAGCCGCGGCGGGGGGGCGATGTCCACCTACAATGAGCAGTTCTTC.

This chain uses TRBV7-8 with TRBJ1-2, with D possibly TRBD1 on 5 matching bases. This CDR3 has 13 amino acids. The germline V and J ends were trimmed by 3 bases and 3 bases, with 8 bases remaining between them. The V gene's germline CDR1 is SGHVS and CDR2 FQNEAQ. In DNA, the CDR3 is TGTGCCAGCAGCTTCGACAGAGACTATGGCTACACCTTC. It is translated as CASSFDRDYGYTF.

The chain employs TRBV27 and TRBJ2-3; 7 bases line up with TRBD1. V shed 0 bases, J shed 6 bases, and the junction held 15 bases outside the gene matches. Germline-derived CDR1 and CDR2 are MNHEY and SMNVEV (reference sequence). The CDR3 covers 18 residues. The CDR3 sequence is CASSLSAHPGQREDTQYF. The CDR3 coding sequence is TGTGCCAGCAGTTTATCGGCCCACCCGGGACAGAGGGAGGATACGCAGTATTTT.